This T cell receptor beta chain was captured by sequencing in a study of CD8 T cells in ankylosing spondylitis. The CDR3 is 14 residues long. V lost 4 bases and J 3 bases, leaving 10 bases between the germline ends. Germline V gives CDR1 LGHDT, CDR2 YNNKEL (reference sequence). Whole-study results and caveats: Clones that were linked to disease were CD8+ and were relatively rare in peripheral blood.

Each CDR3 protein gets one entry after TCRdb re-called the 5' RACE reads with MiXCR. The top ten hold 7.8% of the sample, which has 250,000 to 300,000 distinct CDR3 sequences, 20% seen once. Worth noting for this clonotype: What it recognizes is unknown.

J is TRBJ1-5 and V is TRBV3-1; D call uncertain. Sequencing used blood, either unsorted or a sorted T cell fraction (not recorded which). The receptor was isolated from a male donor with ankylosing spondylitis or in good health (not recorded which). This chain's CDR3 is CASSPPGSNQPQHF. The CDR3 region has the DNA TGTGCCAGCAGCCCCCCCGGGTCCAATCAGCCCCAGCATTTT.